Listed below are T cell receptor beta chains from one sample, sequenced in a study of cytomegalovirus exposure and HLA in healthy donors. Profiled with immunoSEQ multiplex PCR; TCRdb holds only in-frame clones, not every one. In the table there are about 200,000 clones, more than 60% of which are singletons. Sample: PBMCs. All receptors come from a man between 35 and 55 years old in good health and CMV-seronegative. Each CDR3 is given with its conserved first and last residue. Where a row states a size, it is once, few, many or the class of an expanded clone; other rows omit it.

abundance	j_gene	v_gene	CDR3aa
-	TRBJ2-5	TRBV10-3	CATEEGRGREETQYF
-	TRBJ2-7	TRBV5-1	CASSLGGQGLHEQYF
-	TRBJ2-6	TRBV5-1	CASSLGPTGTGANVLTF
-	TRBJ1-1	TRBV27	CASSLKLGNTEAFF
-	TRBJ1-6	TRBV2	CASSAGGRARNSPLHF
-	TRBJ1-2	TRBV28	CASDRARGYNYGYTF
-	TRBJ2-7	TRBV2	CASTSVLRTDEQYF
-	TRBJ1-1	TRBV7-8	CASSGRRNTEAFF
-	TRBJ1-5	TRBV4-1	CASSQDPHQGSQPQHF
once	TRBJ1-1	TRBV5-5	CASTLGEGEAFF
-	TRBJ2-7	TRBV28	CASSFSGSEQYF
-	TRBJ1-2	TRBV11-3	CASSLVYGYGYTF
-	TRBJ2-2	TRBV7-2	CASSPRRGGNTGELFF
-	TRBJ1-2	TRBV5-4	CASSLDGDYGYTF
once	TRBJ1-3	TRBV18	CASSLTGDPGNTIYF
-	TRBJ1-2	TRBV19	CASSIGGRAYGYTF
few	TRBJ1-5	TRBV7-2	CASRDGGALIQHF
-	TRBJ2-1	TRBV28	CASSSSGTGSYNEQFF
-	TRBJ2-1	TRBV5-8	CASSLKTGLGPNEQFF
-	TRBJ2-3	TRBV7-9	CASTQLAEKDTQYF
-	TRBJ2-5	TRBV11-2	CASRTTSGRVPETQYF
-	TRBJ2-2	TRBV5-1	CASSPGTANTGELFF
-	TRBJ1-1	TRBV27	CASSPGGTEAFF
once	TRBJ1-3	TRBV6-5	CASRRQGTGNTIYF
-	TRBJ2-2	TRBV15	CATSSPRRNTGELFF
-	TRBJ1-2	TRBV19	CASSTLGQGAYGYTF
-	TRBJ2-3	TRBV11-2	CASSPRQGWGATDTQYF
few	TRBJ2-1	TRBV19	CATRYRDNNEQFF
-	TRBJ2-1	TRBV9	CASSDNPYRGPNEQFF
-	TRBJ2-1	TRBV27	CASTRSGGSYNEQFF
few	TRBJ1-2	TRBV9	CASSVGGWPREDYGYTF
-	TRBJ1-1	TRBV27	CASSLSREGTEAFF